The next 2 T cell receptor beta chains were all read from a single sample in a study of blood T cell repertoires in COVID-19. TCRdb's table, derived via immunoSEQ multiplex PCR, lists solely in-frame clones and lacks some. Here the sample spans fewer than 350,000 clones, approximately 87% being singletons. Sequencing input: peripheral blood. The receptors were gathered from a woman aged 25 to 39 with COVID-19, enrolled during active disease.

V gene TRBV18 combines with J gene TRBJ2-3; tentatively, D is TRBD1 (5 bases). This CDR3 is built from 13 residues. The ends were cut back, 2 bases at V and 6 bases at J, with 9 bases in the middle. The germline gives CDR1 KGHSH, CDR2 LQKENI. The CDR3 is CASSPRGFDTQYF. CDR3 in DNA: TGTGCCAGCTCACCAAGGGGCTTCGATACGCAGTATTTT.

In this sample, this clone turned up a few times. The V gene is TRBV4-1, the J gene TRBJ1-5; a possible D gene is TRBD1 (6 bases). This CDR3 region has 16 residues. V was cut by 1 base and J by 2 bases, with 12 bases left in between. Germline loops: CDR1 MGHRA, CDR2 YSYEKL. The CDR3: CASSQGTTGRNQPQHF. CDR3 DNA sequence: TGCGCCAGCAGCCAAGGTACGACAGGTCGCAATCAGCCCCAGCATTTT.